The present TCR beta chain was sequenced within a study of OX40 agonist ivuxolimab in advanced cancers. For the study at large: Ivuxolimab is a fully human IgG2 antibody that activates OX40 (CD134). The dose-escalation cohort was about 86% male, with a mean age of approximately 62 years, ranging roughly 23 to 79. Notes on the study in general: Among T cells, CD8+ cells averaged more expanded clones than CD4+ cells.

CDR1 is LGHNA, CDR2 YSLEER, per germline. The V end lost 1 base, the J end lost 8 bases, and 17 bases lay between the germline ends. This CDR3 region has 15 residues. Only in-frame clones appear in the TCRdb table, and some are missing; sequencing was by immunoSEQ multiplex PCR. The table lists 30,000 to 35,000 clones, roughly 79% of them singletons. Points on this clone: Its target is not known.

This TCR derives from an adult with an advanced solid tumor such as melanoma, head and neck, liver or kidney cancer. The source material was CD4+ or CD8+ T cells sorted from blood, sampled in a trial of the OX40 agonist ivuxolimab. The chain uses TRBV4-3 and TRBJ1-2; possibly TRBD1 for D (6 bases). The CDR3 spells CASSQGVSGRGGYTF. Here the CDR3 DNA reads TGCGCCAGCAGCCAAGGGGTTTCGGGTAGGGGGGGCTACACCTTC.